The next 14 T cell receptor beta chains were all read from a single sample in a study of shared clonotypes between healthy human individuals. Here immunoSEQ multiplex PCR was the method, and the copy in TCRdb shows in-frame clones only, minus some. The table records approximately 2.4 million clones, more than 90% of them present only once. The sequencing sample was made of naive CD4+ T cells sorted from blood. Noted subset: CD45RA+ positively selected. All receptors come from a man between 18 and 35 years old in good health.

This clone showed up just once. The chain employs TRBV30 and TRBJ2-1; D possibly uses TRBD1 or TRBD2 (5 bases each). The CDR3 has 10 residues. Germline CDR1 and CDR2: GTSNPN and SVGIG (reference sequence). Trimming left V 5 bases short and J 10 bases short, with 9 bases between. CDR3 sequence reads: CAWGGREQFF. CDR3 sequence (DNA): TGTGCCTGGGGGGGAAGGGAGCAGTTCTTC.

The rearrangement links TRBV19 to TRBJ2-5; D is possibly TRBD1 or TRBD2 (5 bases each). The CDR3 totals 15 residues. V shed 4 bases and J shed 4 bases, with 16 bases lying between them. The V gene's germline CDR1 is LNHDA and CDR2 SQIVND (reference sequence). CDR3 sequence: CASSTTTGARETQYF. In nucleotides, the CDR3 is TGTGCCAGTAGTACGACGACCGGGGCCCGAGAGACCCAGTACTTC.

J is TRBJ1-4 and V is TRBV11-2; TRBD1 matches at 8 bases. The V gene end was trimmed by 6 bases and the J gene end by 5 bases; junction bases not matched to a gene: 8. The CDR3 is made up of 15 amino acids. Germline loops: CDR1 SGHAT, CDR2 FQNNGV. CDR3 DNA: TGTGCCAGCAGTTGGGGGCAGGGGGCGAATGAAAAACTGTTTTTT. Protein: CASSWGQGANEKLFF.

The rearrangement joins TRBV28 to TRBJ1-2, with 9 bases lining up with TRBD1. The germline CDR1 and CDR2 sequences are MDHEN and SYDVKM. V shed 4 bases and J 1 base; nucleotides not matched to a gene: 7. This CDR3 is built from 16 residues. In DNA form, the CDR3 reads TGTGCCAGCAGTTCACAGGGGACAGGGTATAACTATGGCTACACCTTC. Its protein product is CASSSQGTGYNYGYTF.

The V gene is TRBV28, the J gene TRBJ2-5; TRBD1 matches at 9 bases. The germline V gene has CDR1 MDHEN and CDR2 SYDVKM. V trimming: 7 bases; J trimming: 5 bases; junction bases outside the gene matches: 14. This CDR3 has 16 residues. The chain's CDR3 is CASIIPRTGARETQYF. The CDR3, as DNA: TGTGCCAGCATTATACCCCGGACAGGGGCGCGGGAGACCCAGTACTTC.

The CDR3 reads CASSLQEAGELFF. CDR3 coding DNA: TGCGCCAGCAGCCTCCAGGAGGCCGGGGAGCTGTTTTTT. The chain combines TRBV5-1 with TRBJ2-2; maybe TRBD2 (5 bases). CDR1 is SGHRS and CDR2 is YFSETQ in the germline V gene. This CDR3 is 13 amino acids long. Deletions cut 4 bases from V and 6 bases from J, with 10 bases between.

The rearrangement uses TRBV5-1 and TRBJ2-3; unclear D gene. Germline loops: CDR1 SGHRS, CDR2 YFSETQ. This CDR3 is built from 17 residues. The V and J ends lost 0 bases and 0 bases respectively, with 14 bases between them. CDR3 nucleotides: TGCGCCAGCAGCTTGGCCCAAGTGGCATATAGCACAGATACGCAGTATTTT. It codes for CASSLAQVAYSTDTQYF.

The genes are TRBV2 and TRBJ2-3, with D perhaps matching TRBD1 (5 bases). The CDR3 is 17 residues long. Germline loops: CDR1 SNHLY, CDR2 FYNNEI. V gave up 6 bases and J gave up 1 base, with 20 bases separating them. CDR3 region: CASRINGLGVRTDTQYF. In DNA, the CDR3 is TGTGCCAGCAGGATAAATGGTTTAGGGGTCCGCACAGATACGCAGTATTTT. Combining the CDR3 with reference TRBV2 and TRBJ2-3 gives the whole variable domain EPEVTQTPSHQVTQMGQEVILRCVPISNHLYFYWYRQILGQKVEFLVSFYNNEISEKSEIFDDQFSVERPDGSNFTLKIRSTKLEDSAMYFCASRINGLGVRTDTQYFGPGTRLTVL.

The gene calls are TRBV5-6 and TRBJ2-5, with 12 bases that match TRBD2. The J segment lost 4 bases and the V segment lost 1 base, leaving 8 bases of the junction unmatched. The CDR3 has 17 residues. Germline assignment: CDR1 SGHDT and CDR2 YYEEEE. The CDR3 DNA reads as TGTGCCAGCAGCTTGTTCTGGCTAGCGGGGGGGCGAGAGACCCAGTACTTC. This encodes CASSLFWLAGGRETQYF.

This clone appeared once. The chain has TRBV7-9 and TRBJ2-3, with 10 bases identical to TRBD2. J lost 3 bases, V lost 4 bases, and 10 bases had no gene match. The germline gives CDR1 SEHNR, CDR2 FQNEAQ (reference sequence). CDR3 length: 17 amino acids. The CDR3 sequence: CASSSYRPSGSTDTQYF. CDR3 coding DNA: TGTGCCAGCAGCTCGTACCGCCCTAGCGGGAGTACAGATACGCAGTATTTT.

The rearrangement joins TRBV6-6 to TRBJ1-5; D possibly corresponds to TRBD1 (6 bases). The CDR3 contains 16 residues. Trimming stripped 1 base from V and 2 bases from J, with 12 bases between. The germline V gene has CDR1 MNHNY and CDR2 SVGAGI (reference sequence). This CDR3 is CASSYFRGGGNQPQHF. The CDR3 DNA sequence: TGTGCCAGCAGTTACTTCAGGGGAGGCGGCAATCAGCCCCAGCATTTT.

For the CDR3, the DNA is TGCACCTTCGGACAGGGGGAGACCCAGTACTTC. Translating it yields CTFGQGETQYF. The V gene is TRBV29-1, the J gene TRBJ2-5, with TRBD1 matching 9 bases. Germline V gives CDR1 SQVTM, CDR2 ANQGSEA. The CDR3 sequence is 11 residues long.

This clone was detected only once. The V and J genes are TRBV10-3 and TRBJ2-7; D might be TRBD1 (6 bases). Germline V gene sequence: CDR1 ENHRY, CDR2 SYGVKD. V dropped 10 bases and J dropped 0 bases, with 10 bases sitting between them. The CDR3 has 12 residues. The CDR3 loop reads CATQGSSYEQYF. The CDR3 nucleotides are TGTGCCACCCAGGGGAGCTCCTACGAGCAGTACTTC.

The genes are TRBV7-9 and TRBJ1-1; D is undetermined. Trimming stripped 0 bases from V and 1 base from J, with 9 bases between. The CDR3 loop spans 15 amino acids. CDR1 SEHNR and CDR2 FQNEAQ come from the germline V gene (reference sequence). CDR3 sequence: CASSLALSQNTEAFF. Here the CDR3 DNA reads TGTGCCAGCAGCTTAGCGCTATCCCAGAACACTGAAGCTTTCTTT.